This T cell receptor beta chain was recorded in a study of metastatic and nonmetastatic thyroid tumors. Study summary: Comparative analysis of repertoires was undertaken across blood and tumor or nodule tissue obtained from malignant and benign thyroid patients.

Germline CDR1 is LNHDA and CDR2 is SQIVND (reference sequence). J lost 1 base, V lost 4 bases, and 5 bases had no gene match. The CDR3 has 15 residues. Patients had received no treatment of any kind before thyroid surgery. This clone is deemed medium-sized. MiXCR re-clonotyped the PCR reads for TCRdb. This sample has 13,000 or so clones, with under 30% found just once. Sequencing was carried out using tumor tissue. The receptor's source is a female donor with papillary thyroid cancer or a benign thyroid nodule (not recorded which). Some clones in this sample may be carry-over from other donors' samples. This rearrangement joins TRBV19 to TRBJ2-7; TRBD1 matches 9 bases. The CDR3 reads CASSTWTGDSYEQYF. CDR3 sequence (DNA): TGTGCCAGTAGTACCTGGACAGGGGATTCCTACGAGCAGTACTTC.